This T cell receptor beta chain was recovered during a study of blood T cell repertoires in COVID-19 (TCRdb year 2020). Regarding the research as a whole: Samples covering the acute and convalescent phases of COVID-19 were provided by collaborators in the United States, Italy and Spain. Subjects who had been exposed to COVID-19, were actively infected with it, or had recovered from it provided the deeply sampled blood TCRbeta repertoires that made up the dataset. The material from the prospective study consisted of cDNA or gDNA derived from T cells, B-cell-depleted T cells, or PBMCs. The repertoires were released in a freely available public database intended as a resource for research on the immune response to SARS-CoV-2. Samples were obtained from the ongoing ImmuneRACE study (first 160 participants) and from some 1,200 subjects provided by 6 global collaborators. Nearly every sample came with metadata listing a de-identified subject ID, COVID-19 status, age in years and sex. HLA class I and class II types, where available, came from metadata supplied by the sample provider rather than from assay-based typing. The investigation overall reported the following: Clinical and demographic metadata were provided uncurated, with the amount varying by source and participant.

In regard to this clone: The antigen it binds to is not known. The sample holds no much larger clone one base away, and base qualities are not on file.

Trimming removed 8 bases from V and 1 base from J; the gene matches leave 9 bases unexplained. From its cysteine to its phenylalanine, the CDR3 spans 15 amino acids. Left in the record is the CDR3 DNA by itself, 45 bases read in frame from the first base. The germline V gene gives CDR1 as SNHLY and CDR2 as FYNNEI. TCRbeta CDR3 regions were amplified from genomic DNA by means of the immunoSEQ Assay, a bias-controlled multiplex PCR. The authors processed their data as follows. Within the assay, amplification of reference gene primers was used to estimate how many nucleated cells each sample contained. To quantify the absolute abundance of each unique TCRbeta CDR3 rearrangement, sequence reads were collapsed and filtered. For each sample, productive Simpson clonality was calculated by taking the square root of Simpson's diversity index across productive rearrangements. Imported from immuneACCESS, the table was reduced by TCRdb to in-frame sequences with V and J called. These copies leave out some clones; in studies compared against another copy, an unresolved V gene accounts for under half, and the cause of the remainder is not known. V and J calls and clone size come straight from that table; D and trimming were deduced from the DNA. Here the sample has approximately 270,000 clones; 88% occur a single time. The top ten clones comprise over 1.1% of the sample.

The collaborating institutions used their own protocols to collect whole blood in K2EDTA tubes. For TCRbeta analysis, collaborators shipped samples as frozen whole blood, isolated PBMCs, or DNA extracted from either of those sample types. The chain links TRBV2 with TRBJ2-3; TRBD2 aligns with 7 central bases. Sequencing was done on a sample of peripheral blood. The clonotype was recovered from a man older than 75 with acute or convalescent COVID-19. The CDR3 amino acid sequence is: CASGLADLGTDTQYF. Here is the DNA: TGTGCCAGCGGGCTAGCGGACCTAGGCACAGATACGCAGTATTTT.